This TCR beta chain is drawn from a study of breast tumors, draining lymph nodes, adjacent tissues. Regarding the study as a whole: That most tumor T cells come from lymph nodes remained unproven. Tumor TCR diversity was below lymph nodes but above nontumor tissue. Tumor and nontumor repertoires were significantly more similar in luminal-like than in basal-like breast cancer. Data fit most tumor T cells coming from lymph node, expanding in tumor.

TCRdb independently ran MiXCR on the multiplex PCR reads; one entry per CDR3 protein. Among thousands of distinct CDR3 sequences listed, around 42% were seen once. This CDR3 comprises 11 residues. Germline V gene data show CDR1 as DFQATT and CDR2 as SNEGSKA (reference sequence). The V gene lost 5 bases and the J gene lost 2 bases, with 6 bases spanning the gap. This clonotype is deemed medium-sized (0.01 to 0.1%). The antigen is undetermined. The origin of this receptor is a female donor with breast cancer. Some clones in this sample may be carry-over from other donors' samples. The V and J genes are TRBV20-1 and TRBJ2-5; D gene uncertain. The specimen sequenced was tumor-adjacent breast tissue. The CDR3 DNA reads as TGCAGTGCTGGCATACAAGAGACCCAGTACTTC. This sequence encodes CSAGIQETQYF.